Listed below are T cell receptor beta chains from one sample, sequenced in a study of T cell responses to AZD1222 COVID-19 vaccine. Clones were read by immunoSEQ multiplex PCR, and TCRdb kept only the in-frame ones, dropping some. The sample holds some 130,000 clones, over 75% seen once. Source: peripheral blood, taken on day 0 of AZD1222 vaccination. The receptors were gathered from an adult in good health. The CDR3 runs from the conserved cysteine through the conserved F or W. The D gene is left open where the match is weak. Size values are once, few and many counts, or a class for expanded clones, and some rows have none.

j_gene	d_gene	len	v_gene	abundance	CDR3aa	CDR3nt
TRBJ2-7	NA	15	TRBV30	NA	CAWGLGDSRRYEQYF	TGTGCCTGGGGCCTAGGGGACTCCCGCAGGTACGAGCAGTACTTC
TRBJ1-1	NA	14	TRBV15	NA	CATSILRQAARAFF	TGTGCCACCAGCATTCTACGACAGGCGGCGCGAGCTTTCTTT
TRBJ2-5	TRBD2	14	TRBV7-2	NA	CASSPGGAQETQYF	TGTGCCAGCAGCCCCGGGGGGGCCCAAGAGACCCAGTACTTC
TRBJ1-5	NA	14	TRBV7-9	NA	CASSPGGVAQPQHF	TGTGCCAGCAGCCCAGGCGGGGTAGCTCAGCCCCAGCATTTT
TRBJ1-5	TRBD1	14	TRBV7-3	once	CASSNTGGDQPQHF	TGTGCCAGCAGCAACACAGGGGGGGATCAGCCCCAGCATTTT
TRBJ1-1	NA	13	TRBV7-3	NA	CASREGTKTEAFF	TGTGCCAGCAGAGAGGGGACCAAAACTGAAGCTTTCTTT
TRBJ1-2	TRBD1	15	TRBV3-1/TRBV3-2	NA	CASSQYRTGNYGYTF	TGTGCCAGCAGCCAATATAGGACAGGGAACTATGGCTACACCTTC
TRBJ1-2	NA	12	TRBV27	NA	CASSLDSYGYTF	TGTGCCAGCAGTTTAGACAGCTATGGCTACACCTTC
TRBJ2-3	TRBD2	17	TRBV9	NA	CASSVSGLAGGGDTQYF	TGTGCCAGCAGCGTAAGTGGGCTAGCGGGAGGTGGGGATACGCAGTATTTT
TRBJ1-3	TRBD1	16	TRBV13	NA	CASKLEGALTGNTIYF	TGTGCCAGCAAGCTCGAGGGGGCGCTTACTGGAAACACCATATATTTT